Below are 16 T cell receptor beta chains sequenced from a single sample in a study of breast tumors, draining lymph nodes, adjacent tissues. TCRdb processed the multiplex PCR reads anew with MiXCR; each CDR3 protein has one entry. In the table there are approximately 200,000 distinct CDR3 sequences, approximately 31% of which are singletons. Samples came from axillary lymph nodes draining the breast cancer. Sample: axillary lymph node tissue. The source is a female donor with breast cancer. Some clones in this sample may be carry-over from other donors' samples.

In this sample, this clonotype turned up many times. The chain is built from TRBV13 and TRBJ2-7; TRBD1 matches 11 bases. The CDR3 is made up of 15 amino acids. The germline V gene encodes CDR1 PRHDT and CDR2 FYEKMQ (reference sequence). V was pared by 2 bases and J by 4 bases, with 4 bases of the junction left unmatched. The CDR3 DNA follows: TGTGCCAGCAGCTTATTTGGACAGGGGGCATACGAGCAGTACTTC. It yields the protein CASSLFGQGAYEQYF.

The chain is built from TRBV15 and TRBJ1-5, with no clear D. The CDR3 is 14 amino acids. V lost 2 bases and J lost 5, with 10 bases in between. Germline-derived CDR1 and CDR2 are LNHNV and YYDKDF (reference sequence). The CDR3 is CATSRRDSYQPQHF. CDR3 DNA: TGTGCCACCAGCAGAAGGGATTCCTATCAGCCCCAGCATTTT.

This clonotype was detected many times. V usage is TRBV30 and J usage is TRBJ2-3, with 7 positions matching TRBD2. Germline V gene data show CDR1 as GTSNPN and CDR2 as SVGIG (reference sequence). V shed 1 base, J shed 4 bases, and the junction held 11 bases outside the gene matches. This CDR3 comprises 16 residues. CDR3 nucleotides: TGTGCCTGGAGTGGTGGTTGGGCGGGGAGGGCAGATACGCAGTATTTT. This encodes CAWSGGWAGRADTQYF.

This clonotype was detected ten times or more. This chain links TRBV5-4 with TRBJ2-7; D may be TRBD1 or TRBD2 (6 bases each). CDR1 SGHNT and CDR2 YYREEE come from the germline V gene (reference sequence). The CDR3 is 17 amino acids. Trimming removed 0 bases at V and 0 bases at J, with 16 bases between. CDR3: CASSLERLGGGSYEQYF. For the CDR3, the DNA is TGTGCCAGCAGCTTGGAAAGGTTAGGGGGAGGCTCCTACGAGCAGTACTTC. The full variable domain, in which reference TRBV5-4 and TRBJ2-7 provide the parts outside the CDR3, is ETGVTQSPTHLIKTRGQQVTLRCSSQSGHNTVSWYQQALGQGPQFIFQYYREEENGRGNFPPRFSGLQFPNYSSELNVNALELDDSALYLCASSLERLGGGSYEQYFGPGTRLTVT.

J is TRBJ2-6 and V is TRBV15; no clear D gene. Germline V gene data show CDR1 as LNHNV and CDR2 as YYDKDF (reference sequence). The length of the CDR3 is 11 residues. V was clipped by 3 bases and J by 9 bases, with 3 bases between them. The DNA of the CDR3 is TGTGCCACCAGCAGGGACAACGTCCTGACTTTC. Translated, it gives CATSRDNVLTF.

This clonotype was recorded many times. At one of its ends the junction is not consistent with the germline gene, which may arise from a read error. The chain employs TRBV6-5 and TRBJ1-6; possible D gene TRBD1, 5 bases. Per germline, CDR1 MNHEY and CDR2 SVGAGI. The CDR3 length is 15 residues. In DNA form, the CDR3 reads TGTGCCAGCAGTCACTCGAACAGGATACATTCACCCCTCCACTTT. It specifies CASSHSNRIHSPLHF.

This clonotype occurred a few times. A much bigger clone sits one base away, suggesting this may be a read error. As DNA, the CDR3 is TGCAGTGCTAGAGATGGGGGGACTAGCGCGGGTTTTCGCTACGAGCAGTACTTC. Translated: CSARDGGTSAGFRYEQYF. The chain has TRBV20-1 and TRBJ2-7, with 10 nucleotides matching TRBD2. J gave up 3 bases and V 0 bases, and 14 bases lay outside the gene matches. Germline V CDR1 and CDR2: DFQATT, SNEGSKA (reference sequence). CDR3 length equals 18 residues.

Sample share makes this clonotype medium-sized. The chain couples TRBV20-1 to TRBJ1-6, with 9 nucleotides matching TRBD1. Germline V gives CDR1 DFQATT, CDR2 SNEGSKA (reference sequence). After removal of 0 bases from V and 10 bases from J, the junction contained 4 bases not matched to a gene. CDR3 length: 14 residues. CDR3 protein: CSARDGTGISPLHF. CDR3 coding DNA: TGCAGTGCTAGAGATGGGACAGGGATATCACCCCTCCACTTT.

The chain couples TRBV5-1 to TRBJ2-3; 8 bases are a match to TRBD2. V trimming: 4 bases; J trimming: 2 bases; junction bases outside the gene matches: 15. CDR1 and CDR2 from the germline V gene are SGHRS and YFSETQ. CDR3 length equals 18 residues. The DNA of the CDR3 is TGCGCCAGCAGCAGGGGAGAATCCGGGGGGGCCGCCACAGATACGCAGTATTTT. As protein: CASSRGESGGAATDTQYF.

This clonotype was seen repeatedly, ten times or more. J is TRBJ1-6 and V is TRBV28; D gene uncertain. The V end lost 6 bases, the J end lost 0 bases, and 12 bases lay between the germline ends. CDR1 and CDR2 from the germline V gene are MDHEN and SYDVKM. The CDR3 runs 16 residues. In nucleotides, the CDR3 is TGTGCCAGCAGACCCGGAGCTAGCTCCTATAATTCACCCCTCCACTTT. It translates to CASRPGASSYNSPLHF. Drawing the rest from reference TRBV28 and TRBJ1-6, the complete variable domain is DVKVTQSSRYLVKRTGEKVFLECVQDMDHENMFWYRQDPGLGLRLIYFSYDVKMKEKGDIPEGYSVSREKKERFSLILESASTNQTSMYLCASRPGASSYNSPLHFGNGTRLTVT.

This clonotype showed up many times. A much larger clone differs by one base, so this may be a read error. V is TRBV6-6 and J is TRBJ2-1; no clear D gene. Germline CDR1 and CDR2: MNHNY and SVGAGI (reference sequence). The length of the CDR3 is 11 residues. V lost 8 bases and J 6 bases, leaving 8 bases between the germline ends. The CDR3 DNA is TGTGCCAGCGAGCCGGTCAATGAGCAGTTCTTC. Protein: CASEPVNEQFF.

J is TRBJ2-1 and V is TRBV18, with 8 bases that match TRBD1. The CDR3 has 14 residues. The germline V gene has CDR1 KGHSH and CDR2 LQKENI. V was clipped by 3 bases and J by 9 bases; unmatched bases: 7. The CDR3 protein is CASSPGQDYGEQFF. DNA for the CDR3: TGTGCCAGCTCACCGGGACAGGACTACGGTGAGCAGTTCTTC.

Here the CDR3 reads CASSDNSGGSAYNEQFF. CDR3 nucleotide sequence: TGTGCCAGCAGTGATAACTCAGGTGGCAGTGCCTACAATGAGCAGTTCTTC. The gene calls are TRBV6-1 and TRBJ2-1, with D unresolved. Deletions cut 3 bases from V and 2 bases from J, with 17 bases between. The CDR3 is made up of 17 amino acids. From germline, CDR1 is MNHNS and CDR2 SASEGT.

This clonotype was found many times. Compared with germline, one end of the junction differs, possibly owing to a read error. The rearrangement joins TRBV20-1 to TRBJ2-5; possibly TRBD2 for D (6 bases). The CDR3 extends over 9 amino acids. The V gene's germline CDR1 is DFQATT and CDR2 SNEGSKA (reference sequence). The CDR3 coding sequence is TGCAGTGCCCCGGGGGTAGACAACTTC. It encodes CSAPGVDNF.

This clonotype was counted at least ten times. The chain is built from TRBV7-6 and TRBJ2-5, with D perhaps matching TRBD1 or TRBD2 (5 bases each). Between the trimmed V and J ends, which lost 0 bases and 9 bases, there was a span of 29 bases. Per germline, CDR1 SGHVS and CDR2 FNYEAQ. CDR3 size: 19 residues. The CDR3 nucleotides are TGTGCCAGCAGCTTAGCTTCCCGGGACGACGCGGGTTCGGTGAGGGCCCAGTACTTC. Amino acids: CASSLASRDDAGSVRAQYF.

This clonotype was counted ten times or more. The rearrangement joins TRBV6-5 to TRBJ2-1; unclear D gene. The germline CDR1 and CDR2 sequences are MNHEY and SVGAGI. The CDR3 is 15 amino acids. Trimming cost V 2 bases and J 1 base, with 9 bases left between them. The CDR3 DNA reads TGTGCCAGCAGTTACCTGCCAGGTTCCTACAATGAGCAGTTCTTC. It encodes CASSYLPGSYNEQFF.